This TCR beta chain was captured in a study of T-cell memory formation after mild COVID-19. In the study overall: Largely, TCR clusters stayed within a single donor.

Points from the study as a whole: A subset of responding clones appeared in pre-infection memory, suggesting cross-reactive memory joined. The SARS-CoV-2 specificity of second-wave clones reaching peak at day 37 remained unverified.

A single record per CDR3 protein comes from TCRdb applying MiXCR to the 5' RACE reads. Here the sample spans 350,000 to 400,000 distinct CDR3 sequences, roughly 14% being singletons. This clonotype was recorded at least ten times. Its target is unknown. This TCR derives from a man younger than 35 who had mild COVID-19 (a few samples of this study predate the infection). Cell type and time point are not known. Sequencing was done on a sample of PBMCs or a T cell subset sorted from them (not recorded which).

For the CDR3, the DNA is TGTGCCAGCAGTTACTCAGGGACACCAGAGACCCAGTACTTC. Amino acids: CASSYSGTPETQYF. V and J are TRBV6-5 and TRBJ2-5; tentatively, D is TRBD1 (6 bases). With 0 bases removed from V and 4 bases from J, the gap between germline ends came to 9 bases. Germline values: CDR1 MNHEY, CDR2 SVGAGI. This CDR3 is 14 amino acids long.